Below, one T cell receptor (beta chain) is given with its context. Assay: immunoSEQ multiplex PCR; the TCRdb copy retains only in-frame clones and omits some. Among 300,000 to 400,000 clones listed, roughly 89% were seen once. These data are taken from a study of blood T cell repertoires in COVID-19. Germline V CDR1 and CDR2: SGHTA, FQGNSA. With V trimmed by 3 bases and J by 0 bases, 1 base remained unmatched. This CDR3 has 16 residues. Sequenced sample: peripheral blood. The gene calls are TRBV7-2 and TRBJ2-3; 12 nucleotides match TRBD2. This receptor was taken from a woman aged 18-29 years who had recovered from COVID-19. The CDR3 coding sequence is TGTGCCAGCAGCTTGGGACTAGCGGGTAGCACAGATACGCAGTATTTT. This encodes CASSLGLAGSTDTQYF.